This TCR beta chain was identified in a study of Ad26.COV2.S vaccination and SARS-CoV-2 variants. Generated by immunoSEQ multiplex PCR, the TCRdb table keeps only in-frame clones and is missing some. This repertoire shows about 320,000 clones, about 86% found once; its top ten account for around 1.9%. This clone was seen only a few times. Described treatment: 15 to 20 received Ad26.COV2.S at low or high dose, single or two shots; 5 received placebo; per-sample allocation not given. Sampling was done on day 63 after the first vaccine or placebo injection. The CDR3 is 17 amino acids. The V segment lost 5 bases and the J segment 3 bases; nucleotides outside the gene matches: 13. From germline, CDR1 is MGHDK and CDR2 SYGVNS.

This clonotype was sampled from a person aged 18-65 years who received the Ad26.COV2.S COVID-19 vaccine or a placebo. J is TRBJ1-2 and V is TRBV25-1, with 9 bases identical to TRBD1. Sequenced here: peripheral blood, sampled in a trial of Ad26.COV2.S vaccine versus placebo. For the CDR3, the DNA is TGTGCCAGCAGTAGCCCTCCGGGACAGGGAACAGACTATGGCTACACCTTC. This codes for CASSSPPGQGTDYGYTF.